Detailed here is one T cell receptor beta chain. The data belong to a study of blood T cells in healthy people across ages. The CDR3 consists of 15 residues. V lost 5 bases, J lost 5 bases, and 9 bases stayed unmatched. CDR1 is SEHNR, CDR2 FQNEAQ, per germline (reference sequence). The second PCR ran roughly 7 to 12 cycles with a sample-barcoded 5' primer and J-beta primers. A single record per CDR3 protein comes from TCRdb applying MiXCR to the 5' RACE reads. The sample yields about 580,000 distinct CDR3 sequences, 45% to 55% seen once. The TCR comes from a man of 80 years or more in good health. The V and J genes are TRBV7-9 and TRBJ2-3; 8 bases map to TRBD2. The sample consisted of blood. Written as DNA, the CDR3 is TGTGCCAGCAGCCGGACTAGCAGTGGGGGAGATACGCAGTATTTT. Its protein product is CASSRTSSGGDTQYF.